The clone carrying this TCR beta chain was found a few times. Its antigen is still unknown. CD4+ naive, central memory, regulatory and stem cell-like memory cells were sorted via CD45RO/CCR7/CD25/CD127/CD95/CD27. These data belong to a study of beta chain features in type 1 diabetes. Overall study: Patients did not differ from healthy donors in age, gender or cell yield. Study observations and caveats: The naive, central memory and Treg TCRB repertoires looked more alike in patients than they did in healthy donors.

The V and J ends lost 2 bases and 5 bases respectively, with 13 bases between them. The CDR3 spans 14 residues. Looked up from germline, CDR1 is GTSNPN and CDR2 is SVGIG (reference sequence). The study reverse transcribed the entire isolated RNA, so it sequenced expressed TCRB transcripts. TCRdb's copy holds only in-frame clones and misses some; the assay was immunoSEQ multiplex PCR. Counted here are 620,000 or so clones, roughly 16% occurring once; the ten biggest clones make up 0.07% to 0.095%. The sequence came from a man aged 18 to 29 in good health. This chain connects TRBV30 to TRBJ1-5, with D maybe TRBD1 (5 bases). The sequenced sample consisted of naive CD4+ T cells from blood. The CDR3: CAWSLGQGDQPQHF. In DNA, the CDR3 is TGTGCCTGGAGTCTAGGTCAGGGTGATCAGCCCCAGCATTTT.